This TCR beta chain was identified in a study of spatial heterogeneity in lung cancer. Study in general: More beta-chain than alpha-chain sequences were consistently detected. Study results and limitations: Among blood samples, ubiquitous expanded tumor TCRs appeared more at resection than at follow-up.

Every individual TCR cDNA molecule carried its own unique molecular identifier, which allowed correction of PCR and sequencing errors. One entry per CDR3 protein results from TCRdb running MiXCR on the 5' RACE reads. The sample yields roughly 48,000 distinct CDR3 sequences, roughly 5% seen once. This clonotype has ten or more counts. What it recognizes is unknown. Indicated time point: sample taken at primary tumor resection. Extraction of whole RNA from tumor, nontumor lung or frozen PBMC preceded unsorted sequencing. The TCR originated in a male donor with early-stage non-small cell lung cancer. Sequencing used PBMCs, obtained at surgery.

The CDR3 sequence: CASSLGTGNEKLFF. In DNA, the CDR3 is TGTGCCAGCAGCCTCGGGACAGGGAATGAAAAACTGTTTTTT. J is TRBJ1-4 and V is TRBV11-2; TRBD1 matches 9 bases. Unmatched junction bases numbered 3, after V lost 5 bases and J lost 5 bases. CDR1 SGHAT and CDR2 FQNNGV come from the germline V gene. The CDR3 sequence is 14 residues long.